The sequence of this T cell receptor (beta chain) was determined in a study of post-analysis software for immune sequencing data. About the study: Clinical courses comprised relapsing-remitting, secondary progressive and progressive-relapsing multiple sclerosis.

General observations from the study: Relative to controls, patients had five TRBV segments at higher frequency, with TRBV5-6, TRBV5-1 and TRBV20-1 among these.

This CDR3 has 13 amino acids. Trimming stripped 6 bases from V and 1 base from J, with 13 bases between. The germline CDR1 and CDR2 sequences are DFQATT and SNEGSKA (reference sequence). Worth noting for this clonotype: Its antigen remains unidentified.

cDNA libraries for TCR beta contained unique molecular identifiers. TCRdb re-analysed the PCR reads in MiXCR, keeping a single row per CDR3 protein. This repertoire shows about 810,000 distinct CDR3 sequences, about 53% found once; its top ten account for roughly 4.4%. The receptor was derived from a girl aged 5 to 17 with multiple sclerosis. This chain uses TRBV20-1 with TRBJ2-7; no clear D gene. Sequenced input: blood. For the CDR3, the DNA is TGCAGTGCCCCCTCTAGGAATTCCTACGAGCAGTACTTC. Translating it yields CSAPSRNSYEQYF.